This TCR beta chain was identified in a study of T-cell reconstitution after alpha-beta-depleted transplantation in children. This clonotype was observed a few times. Unique molecular identifiers featured in how the TCRbeta library was prepared. MiXCR was run by TCRdb on the PCR reads, yielding one entry per CDR3 protein. Among over 400,000 distinct CDR3 sequences listed, around 12% were seen once. Unmatched junction bases numbered 8, after V lost 0 bases and J lost 8 bases. The CDR3 contains 17 residues. Looked up from germline, CDR1 is LGHNA and CDR2 is YNFKEQ. The receptor comes from a human donor who donated a stem cell graft to a child with combined immunodeficiency. This chain connects TRBV4-2 to TRBJ2-1; 12 bases map to TRBD2. Material: PBMCs from the stem cell graft donor, obtained from the stem cell graft. Written as DNA, the CDR3 is TGTGCCAGCAGCCAAGATCGGGCTAGCGGGGGGGCTTATGAGCAGTTCTTC. Protein product: CASSQDRASGGAYEQFF.